These 2 T cell receptor beta chains share one sample of origin, sequenced in a study of T cells in severe cutaneous drug reactions. The donors had carbamazepine-induced Stevens-Johnson syndrome or toxic epidermal necrolysis. The iRepertoire multiplex PCR system with TCR subtype-specific primers built both bulk and single-cell libraries. TCRdb re-called the multiplex PCR reads; every CDR3 protein appears as one record, without DNA. The sample totals 9,500 or so distinct CDR3 sequences. Sequences were obtained from cells from a skin blister. Source of these receptors: a human donor with Stevens-Johnson syndrome, a severe cutaneous drug reaction.

This rearrangement joins TRBV20-1 to TRBJ2-5; TCRdb gives TRBD2 as the D gene, but with no DNA this cannot be confirmed. Germline V CDR1 and CDR2: DFQATT, SNEGSKA (reference sequence). This CDR3 has 15 amino acids. CDR3 loop: CSARALAGAQETQYF.

This clonotype is labeled medium-sized based on frequency. This chain uses TRBV27 with TRBJ1-5. The CDR3 contains 15 residues. Germline V CDR1 and CDR2: MNHEY, SMNVEV (reference sequence). This chain's CDR3 is CASSLKANSNQPQHF.